This T cell receptor beta chain was sequenced for a study of blood T cell repertoires in COVID-19. Germline CDR1 is SGHRS and CDR2 is YFSETQ. V was clipped by 6 bases and J by 1 base; unmatched bases: 7. The CDR3 runs 16 residues. Some clones are missing from TCRdb's copy, which holds only in-frame ones; the method was immunoSEQ multiplex PCR. The table lists roughly 320,000 clones, over 75% of them singletons. The TCR was taken from a man aged 25-45 years who had recovered from COVID-19. The chain links TRBV5-1 to TRBJ2-3; 11 bases line up with TRBD2. Sequenced material: PBMCs or T cells enriched from blood (not recorded which). The chain's CDR3 is CASKPSGRMGTDTQYF. CDR3 nucleotide sequence: TGCGCCAGCAAGCCTAGCGGGAGGATGGGCACAGATACGCAGTATTTT.